A selection of T cell receptor beta chains follows, all from one sample in a study of memory CD4+ T cells and cytomegalovirus serostatus. Assay: immunoSEQ multiplex PCR; the TCRdb copy retains only in-frame clones and omits some. The sample has 54,000 or so clones, about 81% seen once. The sequencing sample was made of memory CD4+ T cells from blood. These receptors were taken from an adult in good health and CMV-seronegative. The CDR3 runs from the conserved cysteine through the conserved F or W. D genes are given only for firm matches. Only part of the rows carry a size: once, few, many, or a class if the clone is expanded.

TRBJ1-2 . TRBV25-1 . CASSEYRREGSYGYTF TGTGCCAGCAGTGAATATAGGAGGGAGGGTTCCTATGGCTACACCTTC
TRBJ2-1 TRBD2 TRBV6-5 . CASSLGLGNEQFF TGTGCCAGCAGTTTGGGACTAGGCAATGAGCAGTTCTTC
TRBJ1-1 . TRBV9 . CASSVVSGMNTEAFF TGTGCCAGCAGCGTAGTAAGCGGTATGAACACTGAAGCTTTCTTT
TRBJ2-3 . TRBV6-5 . CASSQDRATDTQYF TGTGCCAGCAGTCAAGACCGAGCCACAGATACGCAGTATTTT
TRBJ2-1 . TRBV4-3 . CASSQDSAVGQFF TGCGCCAGCAGCCAAGATAGTGCTGTGGGGCAGTTCTTC
TRBJ1-1 . TRBV5-6 . CASSLVPTGTEAFF TGTGCCAGCAGCTTGGTGCCCACGGGCACTGAAGCTTTCTTT
TRBJ2-1 TRBD2 TRBV5-1 . CASSPGTSSYNEQFF TGCGCCAGCAGCCCCGGGACTAGCTCCTACAATGAGCAGTTCTTC
TRBJ1-2 TRBD1 TRBV5-1 . CASSFDRGYGYTF TGCGCCAGCAGTTTCGACAGGGGCTATGGCTACACCTTC
TRBJ2-1 . TRBV18 . CASSATRNEQFF TGTGCCAGCTCGGCCACGAGAAATGAGCAGTTCTTC
TRBJ1-4 . TRBV4-1 . CASSQDVWEKLFF TGCGCCAGCAGCCAAGACGTCTGGGAAAAACTGTTTTTT
TRBJ2-3 . TRBV27 . CASSTDSRDTQYF TGTGCCAGCAGTACGGACTCCAGAGATACGCAGTATTTT
TRBJ2-2 TRBD2 TRBV28 . CASSLGAGGGTGELFF TGTGCCAGCAGTTTAGGAGCGGGAGGGGGAACCGGGGAGCTGTTTTTT
TRBJ1-1 . TRBV11-3 . CASSPGGVNTEAFF TGTGCCAGCAGCCCAGGAGGCGTGAACACTGAAGCTTTCTTT
TRBJ1-5 TRBD1 TRBV19 . CASSIANRQGSQPQHF TGTGCCAGTAGTATAGCCAACCGACAGGGAAGTCAGCCCCAGCATTTT
TRBJ1-3 TRBD1 TRBV28 few CASSLYGTGLGNTIYF TGTGCCAGCAGTTTATACGGGACAGGGTTGGGAAACACCATATATTTT
TRBJ2-3 . TRBV11-3 . CASSSGLGGYDTQYF TGTGCCAGCAGCTCTGGTCTGGGAGGTTATGATACGCAGTATTTT
TRBJ1-6 TRBD1 TRBV5-6 . CASSPRTGGFSPLHF TGTGCCAGCAGCCCCAGGACAGGGGGCTTTTCACCCCTCCACTTT
TRBJ2-6 . TRBV30 . CAWSVRGSSGANVLTF TGTGCCTGGAGTGTCCGGGGATCCTCTGGGGCCAACGTCCTGACTTTC
TRBJ1-5 . TRBV28 . CASSTHQPQHF TGTGCCAGCAGTACTCATCAGCCCCAGCATTTT
TRBJ1-6 . TRBV2 . CASSSRQLGSPLHF TGTGCCAGCAGTTCCAGGCAGTTGGGTTCACCCCTCCACTTT
TRBJ2-7 TRBD1 TRBV4-2 . CASSQETGGSYEQYF TGTGCCAGCAGCCAAGAGACAGGGGGCTCCTACGAGCAGTACTTC
TRBJ2-2 . TRBV19 . CASSSYTGLSGELFF TGTGCCAGTAGTTCTTATACAGGGCTTTCCGGGGAGCTGTTTTTT
TRBJ2-3 TRBD2 TRBV11-1 . CASSLGGGRRTDTQYF TGTGCCAGCAGCTTAGGTGGCGGGAGACGGACAGATACGCAGTATTTT
TRBJ1-1 . TRBV6-1 . CASSEAPGANTEAFF TGTGCCAGCAGTGAAGCGCCCGGGGCGAACACTGAAGCTTTCTTT
TRBJ1-1 TRBD1 TRBV6-5 . CASSFSGGRAFF TGTGCCAGCAGTTTTTCAGGGGGTCGGGCTTTCTTT
TRBJ1-1 TRBD1 TRBV28 . CASSARQGAGTEAFF TGTGCCAGCAGTGCCCGACAGGGGGCGGGCACTGAAGCTTTCTTT
TRBJ2-7 TRBD2 TRBV6-1 . CASDAPAAGDYEQYF TGTGCCAGCGATGCCCCGGCAGCGGGAGACTACGAGCAGTACTTC
TRBJ1-3 TRBD1 TRBV7-2 . CASSFDRGRGNTIYF TGTGCCAGCAGCTTCGACAGGGGGAGGGGAAACACCATATATTTT
TRBJ1-1 TRBD1 TRBV2 . CASRKGQGAGTEAFF TGTGCCAGCAGGAAGGGACAGGGGGCTGGCACTGAAGCTTTCTTT
TRBJ2-7 TRBD2 TRBV6-1 . CASSEMPSGEGLDEQYF TGTGCCAGCAGTGAAATGCCTAGCGGGGAGGGGTTAGACGAGCAGTACTTC
TRBJ2-7 . TRBV28 . CATRQGGYEQYF TGTGCCACCCGACAGGGAGGATACGAGCAGTACTTC
TRBJ2-7 . TRBV19 once CASRGLDEQYF TGTGCCAGTAGGGGCCTTGACGAGCAGTACTTC
TRBJ1-4 TRBD1 TRBV12-5 . CASGFPGQGMFF TGTGCTAGTGGTTTTCCCGGACAGGGGATGTTTTTT
TRBJ2-7 . TRBV11-2 . CASSLVGPTGDEQYF TGTGCCAGCAGCTTAGTGGGTCCTACCGGGGACGAGCAGTACTTC
TRBJ2-1 TRBD2 TRBV28 . CASSRGLAGALEQFF TGTGCCAGCAGTCGCGGACTAGCGGGAGCTCTTGAGCAGTTCTTC
TRBJ1-3 . TRBV18 . CASSELGGNTIYF TGTGCCAGCTCAGAACTAGGAGGAAACACCATATATTTT
TRBJ1-4 TRBD1 TRBV28 . CASLGTGINEKLFF TGTGCCAGCCTCGGGACAGGCATAAATGAAAAACTGTTTTTT
TRBJ1-5 . TRBV30 few CAWSVDASGNQPQHF TGTGCCTGGAGTGTAGATGCGTCAGGGAATCAGCCCCAGCATTTT
TRBJ2-2 . TRBV6-4 . CASSDSMNTGELFF TGTGCCAGCAGTGACTCGATGAACACCGGGGAGCTGTTTTTT
TRBJ2-1 TRBD2 TRBV7-2 once CASSFMSAGAYNEQFF TGTGCCAGCAGCTTTATGTCAGCGGGAGCTTACAATGAGCAGTTCTTC
TRBJ2-6 TRBD2 TRBV6-1 . CASSELKGTRSGANVLTF TGTGCCAGCAGTGAGCTAAAAGGGACTAGATCTGGGGCCAACGTCCTGACTTTC
TRBJ2-1 TRBD2 TRBV5-1 . CASSLVVTSGRGEFF TGCGCCAGCAGCTTGGTTGTGACTAGCGGGAGAGGGGAGTTCTTC
TRBJ2-1 . TRBV28 . CASSITSAGNEQFF TGTGCCAGCAGTATAACTTCCGCGGGCAATGAGCAGTTCTTC
TRBJ1-1 TRBD1 TRBV10-2 . CASTSGQENTEAFF TGCGCCAGCACCTCGGGACAGGAGAACACTGAAGCTTTCTTT
TRBJ1-1 . TRBV29-1 few CTVKGWGSVNTEAFF TGCACCGTAAAGGGGTGGGGGTCGGTGAACACTGAAGCTTTCTTT
TRBJ1-1 . TRBV18 . CASSPNRDNLEAFF TGTGCCAGCTCACCGAACCGGGACAACCTTGAAGCTTTCTTT
TRBJ2-7 . TRBV29-1 once CSVAPGNEQYF TGCAGCGTGGCCCCGGGGAACGAGCAGTACTTC
TRBJ2-7 . TRBV11-3 . CASTEGSSLYEQYF TGTGCCAGCACAGAAGGGTCTTCCCTCTACGAGCAGTACTTC